Presented here are 32 T cell receptor beta chains from one specimen sequenced in a study of blood T cell repertoires in COVID-19. Data came from immunoSEQ multiplex PCR; TCRdb stores just in-frame clones and leaves some out. The sample records approximately 470,000 clones, roughly 90% being singletons. Input material: PBMCs or T cells enriched from blood (not recorded which). The receptors shown here come from a woman aged 18-29 years who had recovered from COVID-19.

The rearrangement links TRBV5-4 to TRBJ2-1; 13 bases are a match to TRBD2. CDR1 is SGHNT, CDR2 YYREEE, per germline (reference sequence). J gave up 4 bases and V 4 bases, and 2 bases lay outside the gene matches. The CDR3 loop spans 15 amino acids. CDR3 protein: CASSPGLAGYNEQFF. DNA for the CDR3: TGTGCCAGCAGCCCGGGACTAGCGGGGTACAATGAGCAGTTCTTC.

The chain carries TRBV2 and TRBJ2-7, with a tentative D call TRBD2 (6 bases). V was shortened by 4 bases and J by 3 bases, with 10 bases between the two germline ends. The CDR3 runs 13 residues. CDR1 is SNHLY and CDR2 is FYNNEI in the germline V gene. CDR3 region: CASSALGGYEQYF. The CDR3 DNA sequence: TGTGCCAGCAGTGCCTTGGGAGGCTACGAGCAGTACTTC. Based on the CDR3 plus reference TRBV2 and TRBJ2-7, the full variable domain is EPEVTQTPSHQVTQMGQEVILRCVPISNHLYFYWYRQILGQKVEFLVSFYNNEISEKSEIFDDQFSVERPDGSNFTLKIRSTKLEDSAMYFCASSALGGYEQYFGPGTRLTVT.

The chain has TRBV5-1 and TRBJ2-1; TRBD2 is a possible D gene (6 bases). CDR3 size: 21 residues. In germline, CDR1 is SGHRS, CDR2 YFSETQ. Between the trimmed V and J ends, which lost 5 bases and 4 bases, there was a span of 34 bases. For the CDR3, the DNA is TGCGCCAGCAGGCCGGACCGTGGGCCTAAGACGGGCCCAAGCGGGTACAATGAGCAGTTCTTC. Its translation is CASRPDRGPKTGPSGYNEQFF.

The gene calls are TRBV6-1 and TRBJ2-3; tentatively, D is TRBD1 (6 bases). The V and J ends lost 2 bases and 2 bases respectively, with 11 bases between them. The CDR3 consists of 15 residues. Germline assignment: CDR1 MNHNS and CDR2 SASEGT. This CDR3 is CASSEFRGNTDTQYF. The CDR3 coding sequence is TGTGCCAGCAGTGAATTCAGGGGAAACACAGATACGCAGTATTTT.

This clone came up once. The CDR3 DNA reads TGCGCCAGCAGCTCTGGACAGTTTGAAGCTTTCTTT. It codes for CASSSGQFEAFF. The rearrangement uses TRBV5-1 and TRBJ1-1; D possibly corresponds to TRBD1 (6 bases). The CDR3 consists of 12 residues. Germline-derived CDR1 and CDR2 are SGHRS and YFSETQ. Trimming cost V 3 bases and J 7 bases, with 10 bases left between them.

This clone was recorded a few times. This chain links TRBV19 with TRBJ1-1; 7 bases fit TRBD1. The CDR3 covers 14 residues. The V gene's germline CDR1 is LNHDA and CDR2 SQIVND (reference sequence). After removal of 6 bases from V and 3 bases from J, the junction contained 7 bases not matched to a gene. This CDR3 reads CASSNRGRDTEAFF. Here the CDR3 DNA reads TGTGCCAGTAGCAACAGGGGTAGGGACACTGAAGCTTTCTTT. Variable domain in full (rest from reference TRBV19 and TRBJ1-1): DGGITQSPKYLFRKEGQNVTLSCEQNLNHDAMYWYRQDPGQGLRLIYYSQIVNDFQKGDIAEGYSVSREKKESFPLTVTSAQKNPTAFYLCASSNRGRDTEAFFGQGTRLTVV.

The chain combines TRBV4-2 with TRBJ2-2; tentative D call: TRBD1 (5 bases). From germline, CDR1 is LGHNA and CDR2 YNFKEQ. Trimming shortened V by 6 bases and J by 8 bases, and 19 bases separated the two germline ends. The CDR3 totals 15 residues. The CDR3 sequence: CASRQILRGTGELFF. CDR3 DNA sequence: TGTGCCAGCAGGCAGATCCTTAGGGGTACGGGGGAGCTGTTTTTT.

The chain links TRBV6-5 to TRBJ1-1, with 7 positions matching TRBD1. The CDR3 is 15 residues long. V shed 5 bases and J 4 bases; nucleotides not matched to a gene: 10. Germline V gives CDR1 MNHEY, CDR2 SVGAGI. The CDR3 DNA reads TGTGCCAGCAGTCCAACGACAGGGAAGGGCACTGAAGCTTTCTTT. It codes for CASSPTTGKGTEAFF.

The V and J genes are TRBV7-7 and TRBJ2-1; 12 positions agree with TRBD1. Germline V gives CDR1 SSHAT, CDR2 FNYEAQ (reference sequence). V was pared by 5 bases and J by 9 bases, with 8 bases of the junction left unmatched. CDR3 size: 15 residues. The CDR3 coding sequence is TGTGCCAGCAGCCCATGGGGGACAGGGGGCGGTGAGCAGTTCTTC. It translates to CASSPWGTGGGEQFF.

The chain combines TRBV20-1 with TRBJ2-7; the D gene is possibly TRBD1 (5 bases). This CDR3 has 11 residues. The V and J ends lost 6 bases and 3 bases respectively, with 9 bases between them. The germline CDR1 and CDR2 sequences are DFQATT and SNEGSKA (reference sequence). The chain's CDR3 is CSAQQVYEQYF. CDR3 bases: TGCAGTGCGCAACAGGTCTACGAGCAGTACTTC.

V and J are TRBV18 and TRBJ1-1, with TRBD1 as a possible D gene (5 bases). Germline V gene sequence: CDR1 KGHSH, CDR2 LQKENI. The CDR3 is 14 residues long. Trimming left V 3 bases short and J 7 bases short, with 15 bases between. The CDR3 DNA follows: TGTGCCAGCTCACCCCCAGGAGGGGTGGGTGAAGCTTTCTTT. Its protein product is CASSPPGGVGEAFF.

The chain has TRBV7-7 and TRBJ2-3; TRBD2 agrees at 8 bases. The germline V gene encodes CDR1 SSHAT and CDR2 FNYEAQ (reference sequence). The CDR3 totals 15 residues. V trimming: 1 base; J trimming: 1 base; junction bases outside the gene matches: 1. The CDR3 here is CASSLGAGGTDTQYF. Here the CDR3 DNA reads TGTGCCAGCAGCTTAGGAGCGGGGGGCACAGATACGCAGTATTTT.

CDR3 nucleotide sequence: TGTGCCAGCAGGACAGGGTCGTCTGAAGCTTTCTTT. As protein: CASRTGSSEAFF. This chain uses TRBV2 with TRBJ1-1, with 7 bases that match TRBD1. V dropped 6 bases and J dropped 6; count of bases not matched to a gene: 4. The germline gives CDR1 SNHLY, CDR2 FYNNEI. This CDR3 region has 12 residues.

The J gene is TRBJ2-7, the V gene TRBV19, with D perhaps TRBD2 (5 bases). The germline CDR1 and CDR2 sequences are LNHDA and SQIVND (reference sequence). V was clipped by 6 bases and J by 6 bases, with 21 bases between them. This CDR3 contains 15 residues. CDR3 loop: CASRSGGVPWGEQYF. CDR3 coding DNA: TGTGCCAGTAGGAGTGGAGGAGTCCCCTGGGGCGAGCAGTACTTC.

The sample holds one count of this clone. V is TRBV2 and J is TRBJ2-7; 7 bases match TRBD1. This CDR3 comprises 14 residues. V was clipped by 6 bases and J by 7 bases; unmatched bases: 12. Germline values: CDR1 SNHLY, CDR2 FYNNEI. The DNA of the CDR3 is TGTGCCAGCAGCCCGACAGGGTCAACGGGAGAGCAGTACTTC. Translation: CASSPTGSTGEQYF.

This clone was picked up a small number of times. The V and J genes are TRBV7-9 and TRBJ1-2; D remains ambiguous. Trimming removed 0 bases at V and 8 bases at J, with 13 bases between. The germline CDR1 and CDR2 sequences are SEHNR and FQNEAQ (reference sequence). CDR3 length equals 14 residues. The CDR3 is CASSLADGEGGYTF. The CDR3 DNA is TGTGCCAGCAGCTTAGCGGATGGCGAGGGAGGCTACACCTTC.

This sequence joins TRBV5-1 and TRBJ2-7, with a possible D match to TRBD1 (6 bases). The CDR3 length is 16 residues. Germline V gene lookup returns CDR1 SGHRS and CDR2 YFSETQ. With 4 bases removed from V and 2 bases from J, the gap between germline ends came to 19 bases. The CDR3 here is CASSTSQQGFPYEQYF. CDR3 in DNA: TGCGCCAGCAGCACGAGCCAACAGGGATTTCCCTACGAGCAGTACTTC.

CDR3 in DNA: TGTGCCAGCAGCTTGGCCGGGTTTGCTGCAGATACGCAGTATTTT. Translated, it gives CASSLAGFAADTQYF. This chain joins TRBV5-6 and TRBJ2-3, with no clear D. Trimming left V 0 bases short and J 4 bases short, with 12 bases between. CDR1 and CDR2 (germline): SGHDT, YYEEEE. This CDR3 region has 15 residues.

This chain connects TRBV2 to TRBJ1-6; tentatively, D is TRBD1 (6 bases). The germline CDR1 and CDR2 sequences are SNHLY and FYNNEI. The CDR3 has 14 residues. V was clipped by 9 bases and J by 5 bases, with 14 bases between them. The chain's CDR3 is CASARGPDNSPLHF. In nucleotides, the CDR3 is TGTGCCAGTGCCAGGGGCCCGGATAATTCACCCCTCCACTTT.

The rearrangement links TRBV27 to TRBJ2-3; 9 nucleotides match TRBD1. Trimming removed 6 bases from V and 3 bases from J; junction bases left unmatched: 16. Germline V CDR1 and CDR2: MNHEY, SMNVEV (reference sequence). CDR3 length: 18 residues. CDR3 protein: CASRFSGTGTVGTDTQYF. In DNA, the CDR3 is TGTGCCAGCAGGTTTTCCGGGACAGGGACAGTGGGTACAGATACGCAGTATTTT.

Concerning this clone itself: Other DNA sequences in this sample translate to the same CDR3. The J gene is TRBJ2-7, the V gene TRBV5-1; 10 bases line up with TRBD1. The CDR3 contains 14 residues. V lost 5 bases to trimming and J lost 2 bases; unmatched junction nucleotides: 4. The germline V gene has CDR1 SGHRS and CDR2 YFSETQ. The CDR3 loop reads CASSSGTGAYEQYF. The CDR3 DNA is TGCGCCAGCAGTTCCGGGACAGGGGCCTACGAGCAGTACTTC.

This clone was recorded once. This chain connects TRBV5-1 to TRBJ1-1; D unresolved. Per the germline V gene, CDR1 is SGHRS and CDR2 is YFSETQ. The CDR3 consists of 12 residues. The V end was cut by 1 base, the J end by 7 bases, with 8 bases between. The CDR3 loop reads CASSLMGGEAFF. The CDR3 DNA follows: TGCGCCAGCAGCTTGATGGGAGGTGAAGCTTTCTTT.

The chain joins TRBV3-1 (or the pseudogene TRBV3-2) to TRBJ2-3; possible D gene TRBD2, 6 bases. CDR3 length: 14 amino acids. Germline CDR1 is LGHDT and CDR2 is YNNKEL (reference sequence). V was pared by 3 bases and J by 6 bases, with 13 bases between. CDR3 protein: CASSHLEGGDTQYF. In DNA form, the CDR3 reads TGTGCCAGCAGCCATTTAGAAGGAGGGGATACGCAGTATTTT.

This chain joins TRBV19 and TRBJ2-7, with D perhaps TRBD1 (6 bases). The CDR3 is 13 residues long. Germline V gives CDR1 LNHDA, CDR2 SQIVND (reference sequence). V lost 6 bases to trimming and J lost 1 base, with 10 bases between them. CDR3 sequence reads: CASSLRGSYEQYF. The CDR3 nucleotides read TGTGCCAGTAGCTTAAGGGGGTCCTACGAGCAGTACTTC.

The chain's CDR3 is CASSAEGTYGYTF. In nucleotides, the CDR3 is TGTGCCAGCAGCGCCGAGGGTACCTATGGCTACACCTTC. The chain is built from TRBV7-9 and TRBJ1-2; unclear D gene. This CDR3 has 13 amino acids. V was shortened by 5 bases and J by 4 bases, with 11 bases between the two germline ends. From germline, CDR1 is SEHNR and CDR2 FQNEAQ (reference sequence).

The rearrangement links TRBV28 to TRBJ1-6, with 9 bases fitting TRBD1. V gave up 5 bases and J gave up 0 bases; unmatched junction bases: 8. The CDR3 runs to 18 residues. Germline CDR1 reads MDHEN; CDR2 reads SYDVKM. This CDR3 is CASSTRDRESSYNSPLHF. The CDR3, as DNA: TGTGCCAGCAGTACCCGGGACAGGGAGAGCTCCTATAATTCACCCCTCCACTTT.

V and J are TRBV23-1 and TRBJ1-1; D ambiguous. TRBV23-1 is an ORF for which the function is uncertain. The CDR3 runs 16 residues. V was pared by 8 bases and J by 1 base, with 20 bases between. CDR3 nucleotide sequence: TGCGCCAGCCACTCCCAGAGGGAGGCGGGGAACACTGAAGCTTTCTTT. This translates into CASHSQREAGNTEAFF.

This clone has only one observation. J is TRBJ2-7 and V is TRBV5-1, with 10 bases aligning to TRBD1. The CDR3 has 15 residues. After removal of 3 bases from V and 4 bases from J, the junction contained 7 bases not matched to a gene. Germline V gives CDR1 SGHRS, CDR2 YFSETQ. DNA for the CDR3: TGCGCCAGCAGCTCATCACCGGGACAGGGGTACGAGCAGTACTTC. Translation gives CASSSSPGQGYEQYF.

Comment on this clone: This CDR3 is also generated by other DNA sequences in the sample. J is TRBJ1-1 and V is TRBV2; the D gene is possibly TRBD1 (5 bases). The germline V gene encodes CDR1 SNHLY and CDR2 FYNNEI. V was shortened by 6 bases and J by 5 bases, with 13 bases between the two germline ends. This CDR3 contains 13 residues. CDR3 loop: CASSGREGTEAFF. In DNA, the CDR3 is TGTGCCAGCAGCGGCAGGGAGGGGACTGAAGCTTTCTTT.

The J gene is TRBJ2-7, the V gene TRBV2; 9 nucleotides match TRBD1. The CDR3 contains 14 residues. CDR1 and CDR2 from the germline V gene are SNHLY and FYNNEI. J was trimmed by 3 bases and V by 6 bases; bases with no gene match: 6. The CDR3 DNA is TGTGCCAGCAGGCAACCGGGACAGGGCTACGAGCAGTACTTC. Translation: CASRQPGQGYEQYF.

The chain has TRBV19 and TRBJ2-3, with TRBD2 identical over 8 bases. CDR1 is LNHDA, CDR2 SQIVND, per germline (reference sequence). V shed 5 bases, J shed 2 bases, and the junction held 12 bases outside the gene matches. The CDR3 loop spans 17 amino acids. CDR3 region: CASSPSGAGGLTDTQYF. The CDR3, as DNA: TGTGCCAGTAGTCCATCCGGGGCGGGGGGTCTCACAGATACGCAGTATTTT.

The CDR3 is CASSAGAGTDTQYF. CDR3 nucleotides: TGCGCCAGCAGCGCGGGGGCCGGCACAGATACGCAGTATTTT. V is TRBV5-1 and J is TRBJ2-3, with a tentative D call TRBD2 (7 bases). Germline CDR1 and CDR2: SGHRS and YFSETQ. The CDR3 has 14 residues. The ends were cut back, 4 bases at V and 1 base at J, with 10 bases in the middle.